This TCR beta chain was obtained from a study of T cell clones after liver transplantation. The CDR3 is 12 amino acids. Germline CDR1 is MNHNS and CDR2 is SASEGT. The V gene lost 6 bases and the J gene lost 4 bases, with 8 bases spanning the gap. Profiled with immunoSEQ multiplex PCR; TCRdb holds only in-frame clones, not every one. The table has 75,000 to 100,000 clones, over 80% seen once; the top ten hold 0.4% to 0.6%. This TCR came from a human patient who received a liver transplant. The graft donor may account for some of the T cells. J is TRBJ2-3 and V is TRBV6-1; D possibly uses TRBD1 or TRBD2 (5 bases each). This specimen was CD4+ T cells from blood, taken around 45 months after liver transplant. The DNA for the CDR3 is TGTGCCAGCAGGGGGGAATCAGATACGCAGTATTTT. It encodes CASRGESDTQYF.